This is a list of T cell receptor beta chains from one sample in a study of T cells after yellow fever vaccination. MiXCR was run by TCRdb on the 5' RACE reads, yielding one entry per CDR3 protein. The table records tens of thousands of distinct CDR3 sequences, 6% to 8% of them present only once. Sample: PBMCs, either bulk or a sorted T-cell subset (CD4+, CD8+, memory, or dextramer-sorted; not recorded which), taken on the day of the yellow fever booster vaccination. All receptors derive from a man in his thirties or forties who received the YFV17D yellow fever vaccine. The CDR3 runs from the conserved cysteine through the conserved F or W. Each record gives: V gene, clone size, J gene, D gene, CDR3 DNA, CDR3 protein. D genes are given only for firm matches. Clone size is given for some rows only: seen once, a few or many times, or a class if the clone is expanded.

V gene: TRBV12-3/TRBV12-4
clone size: many
J gene: TRBJ2-2
D gene: NA
CDR3 DNA: TGTGCCAGCAGTTTAGCGCGGTCCACCGGGGAGCTGTTTTTT
CDR3 protein: CASSLARSTGELFF

V gene: TRBV19
clone size: NA
J gene: TRBJ2-5
D gene: TRBD2
CDR3 DNA: TGTGCCAGTAGTACCAAGGGACTAGCGCTTCAAGAGACCCAGTACTTC
CDR3 protein: CASSTKGLALQETQYF

V gene: TRBV4-2
clone size: medium-sized
J gene: TRBJ1-1
D gene: NA
CDR3 DNA: TGTGCCAGCAGCCAAGATGACACTGAAGCTTTCTTT
CDR3 protein: CASSQDDTEAFF

V gene: TRBV12-3/TRBV12-4
clone size: many
J gene: TRBJ2-5
D gene: NA
CDR3 DNA: TGTGCCAGCAGTCGGGCCTTTGGTAGACAAGAGACCCAGTACTTC
CDR3 protein: CASSRAFGRQETQYF

V gene: TRBV10-1
clone size: NA
J gene: TRBJ1-1
D gene: NA
CDR3 DNA: TGCGCCAGCAGTGAGATGGTTGGGAACACTGAAGCTTTCTTT
CDR3 protein: CASSEMVGNTEAFF

V gene: TRBV5-6
clone size: few
J gene: TRBJ1-5
D gene: NA
CDR3 DNA: TGTGCCAGCAGCCAAGGGTATTCAACGGCTCAGCCCCAGCATTTT
CDR3 protein: CASSQGYSTAQPQHF

V gene: TRBV7-9
clone size: NA
J gene: TRBJ1-1
D gene: TRBD1
CDR3 DNA: TGTGCCAGCAGTCAAGGACAGGGGACTGAAGCTTTCTTT
CDR3 protein: CASSQGQGTEAFF

V gene: TRBV12-3/TRBV12-4
clone size: few
J gene: TRBJ2-7
D gene: NA
CDR3 DNA: TGTGCCAGCAGTGACGGTCTGGAGCAGTACTTC
CDR3 protein: CASSDGLEQYF

V gene: TRBV6-2/TRBV6-3
clone size: many
J gene: TRBJ2-5
D gene: TRBD1
CDR3 DNA: TGTGCCAGCAGTTACGCCGGGACAGCTCAAGAGACCCAGTACTTC
CDR3 protein: CASSYAGTAQETQYF

V gene: TRBV2
clone size: many
J gene: TRBJ2-3
D gene: NA
CDR3 DNA: TGTGCCAGCAGTAACCCCGGGACCGCAGATACGCAGTATTTT
CDR3 protein: CASSNPGTADTQYF

V gene: TRBV4-3
clone size: NA
J gene: TRBJ1-2
D gene: NA
CDR3 DNA: TGCGCCAGCAGCCAAGATATGATGCAGAGCGGTGGCTACACCTTC
CDR3 protein: CASSQDMMQSGGYTF

V gene: TRBV24-1
clone size: few
J gene: TRBJ2-2
D gene: NA
CDR3 DNA: TGTGCCACCGCGGGACACCTGAACACCGGGGAGCTGTTTTTT
CDR3 protein: CATAGHLNTGELFF

V gene: TRBV10-3
clone size: few
J gene: TRBJ1-1
D gene: NA
CDR3 DNA: TGTGCCATCAGTGAGAGGGGAGGGAACACTGAAGCTTTCTTT
CDR3 protein: CAISERGGNTEAFF

V gene: TRBV6-1
clone size: many
J gene: TRBJ2-5
D gene: NA
CDR3 DNA: TGTGCCAGCACGAGGGAGACCCAGTACTTC
CDR3 protein: CASTRETQYF

V gene: TRBV5-6
clone size: many
J gene: TRBJ2-2
D gene: NA
CDR3 DNA: TGTGCCAGCAGCTTGTTGCAGACCACCGGGGAGCTGTTTTTT
CDR3 protein: CASSLLQTTGELFF

V gene: TRBV2
clone size: many
J gene: TRBJ1-2
D gene: TRBD1
CDR3 DNA: TGTGCCAGCAATCGGGGACAGGGGGACTCCTACACCTTC
CDR3 protein: CASNRGQGDSYTF

V gene: TRBV5-1
clone size: many
J gene: TRBJ2-1
D gene: NA
CDR3 DNA: TGCGCCAGCAGCTTGGCGGCAGGTTCCTACAATGAGCAGTTCTTC
CDR3 protein: CASSLAAGSYNEQFF